These T cell receptor beta chains were read from a single sample in a study of blood T cell repertoires in COVID-19. Repertoires were generated with immunoSEQ multiplex PCR, while TCRdb's copy carries only in-frame clones and drops some. The sample yields tens of thousands of clones, 89% seen once. The sample comprised peripheral blood. The receptor set was obtained from a woman older than 75 with active COVID-19. The CDR3 runs from the conserved cysteine through the conserved F or W. D genes are given only for firm matches. Expanded clones get a size class; other rows say once, few or many, or leave the size out.

J,D,V,size,CDR3,DNA
TRBJ1-2,TRBD1,TRBV5-4,.,CASSFPGTDIYGYTF,TGTGCCAGCAGCTTTCCCGGGACAGATATTTATGGCTACACCTTC
TRBJ2-7,.,TRBV7-2,once,CASSPPGEEQYF,TGTGCCAGCAGCCCGCCGGGGGAGGAGCAGTACTTC
TRBJ2-7,TRBD1,TRBV18,.,CASSSTGQGVSYEQYF,TGTGCCAGCTCATCGACGGGACAGGGCGTCTCCTACGAGCAGTACTTC
TRBJ2-7,.,TRBV4-1,.,CATRGRTFFPYEQYF,TGCGCCACTAGGGGTCGGACCTTTTTTCCATACGAGCAGTACTTC
TRBJ2-7,TRBD1,TRBV6-6,.,CASSYRDRVDEQYF,TGTGCCAGCAGTTATCGGGACAGGGTGGACGAGCAGTACTTC
TRBJ1-5,.,TRBV12-3/TRBV12-4,few,CASSLNTGTYQHF,TGTGCCAGCAGCTTGAATACCGGGACTTACCAGCATTTT
TRBJ2-5,.,TRBV9,.,CASSDGGNVETQYF,TGTGCCAGCAGCGACGGAGGGAACGTGGAGACCCAGTACTTC
TRBJ1-6,TRBD1,TRBV28,.,CASRPGGKNSPLHF,TGTGCCAGCAGACCAGGGGGTAAGAATTCACCCCTCCACTTT
TRBJ1-1,.,TRBV6-5,once,CASSPQGGTEAFF,TGTGCCAGCAGTCCACAGGGTGGAACTGAAGCTTTCTTT
TRBJ2-7,TRBD2,TRBV5-1,.,CASSWGGTGGSYEQYF,TGCGCCAGCAGCTGGGGTGGCACGGGGGGGAGCTACGAGCAGTACTTC
TRBJ1-3,.,TRBV5-1,.,CASSLTVNSGNTIYF,TGCGCCAGCAGCTTGACAGTTAACTCTGGAAACACCATATATTTT
TRBJ2-5,.,TRBV5-4,once,CASRRNKGIQETQYF,TGTGCCAGCAGGAGAAATAAGGGGATCCAAGAGACCCAGTACTTC
TRBJ1-2,TRBD1,TRBV6-5,.,CASSDRGPYGYTF,TGTGCCAGCAGCGACAGGGGCCCCTATGGCTACACCTTC
TRBJ2-1,TRBD1,TRBV7-2,.,CASSLGYRGNEQFF,TGTGCCAGCAGCTTAGGATACAGGGGTAATGAGCAGTTCTTC
TRBJ2-2,TRBD2,TRBV7-6,.,CASSPLLAGSNTGELFF,TGTGCCAGCAGCCCACTTCTAGCGGGATCGAACACCGGGGAGCTGTTTTTT
TRBJ2-2,.,TRBV4-2,few,CASSQDSGGGNTGELFF,TGTGCCAGCAGCCAAGATTCGGGCGGAGGGAACACCGGGGAGCTGTTTTTT
TRBJ2-7,.,TRBV9,.,CASSPLGGGGFEQYF,TGTGCCAGCAGCCCGTTAGGAGGGGGAGGGTTCGAGCAGTACTTC
TRBJ1-1,.,TRBV6-5,.,CASSYRGTDTEAFF,TGTGCCAGCAGTTATCGGGGAACAGACACTGAAGCTTTCTTT
TRBJ1-1,TRBD1,TRBV6-5,.,CASSYAMWGGTGTFF,TGTGCCAGCAGTTACGCTATGTGGGGTGGGACAGGGACTTTCTTT
TRBJ2-3,TRBD2,TRBV3-1/TRBV3-2,few,CASSLPRLAGDTWSDTQYF,TGTGCCAGCAGCCTCCCCCGACTAGCGGGAGATACGTGGTCAGATACGCAGTATTTT
TRBJ1-4,.,TRBV28,few,CASSTRVTRDSNEKLFF,TGTGCCAGCAGTACACGAGTTACGAGGGACTCCAATGAAAAACTGTTTTTT
TRBJ2-7,TRBD1,TRBV29-1,few,CSVRNRGQGYEQYF,TGCAGCGTGCGGAACCGGGGACAGGGGTACGAGCAGTACTTC
TRBJ2-1,.,TRBV5-1,.,CASSASGNEQFF,TGCGCCAGCAGCGCAAGCGGGAATGAGCAGTTCTTC
TRBJ2-5,TRBD1,TRBV5-1,.,CASSRTGAYETQYF,TGCGCCAGCAGCCGGACAGGGGCTTACGAGACCCAGTACTTC